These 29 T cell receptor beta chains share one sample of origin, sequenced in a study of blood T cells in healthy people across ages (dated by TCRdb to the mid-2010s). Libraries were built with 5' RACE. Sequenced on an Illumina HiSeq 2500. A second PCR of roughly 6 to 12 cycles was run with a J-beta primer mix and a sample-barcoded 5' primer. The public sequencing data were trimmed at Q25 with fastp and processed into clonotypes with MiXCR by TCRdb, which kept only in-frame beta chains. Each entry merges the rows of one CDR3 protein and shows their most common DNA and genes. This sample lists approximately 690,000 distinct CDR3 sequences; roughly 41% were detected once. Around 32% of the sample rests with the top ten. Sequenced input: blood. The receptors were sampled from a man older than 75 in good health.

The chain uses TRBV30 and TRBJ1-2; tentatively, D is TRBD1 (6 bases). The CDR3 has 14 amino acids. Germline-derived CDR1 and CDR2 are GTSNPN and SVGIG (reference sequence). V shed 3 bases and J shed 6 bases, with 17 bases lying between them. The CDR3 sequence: CAWRVLRGRNGYTF. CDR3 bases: TGTGCCTGGAGGGTCCTGAGGGGGAGGAATGGCTACACCTTC.

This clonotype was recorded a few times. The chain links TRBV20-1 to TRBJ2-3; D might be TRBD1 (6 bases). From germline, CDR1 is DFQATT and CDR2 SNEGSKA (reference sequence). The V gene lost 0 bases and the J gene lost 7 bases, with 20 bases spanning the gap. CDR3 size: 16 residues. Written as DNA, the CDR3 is TGCAGTGCTAGAGACCCGGGACAACCAGGGCCCAATACGCAGTATTTT. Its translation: CSARDPGQPGPNTQYF.

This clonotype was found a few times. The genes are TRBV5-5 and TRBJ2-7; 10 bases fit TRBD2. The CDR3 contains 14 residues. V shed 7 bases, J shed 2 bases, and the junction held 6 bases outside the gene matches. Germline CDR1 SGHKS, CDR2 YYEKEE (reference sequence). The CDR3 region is CASGLTSGTYEQYF. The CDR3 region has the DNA TGTGCCAGCGGACTCACTAGCGGGACCTACGAGCAGTACTTC.

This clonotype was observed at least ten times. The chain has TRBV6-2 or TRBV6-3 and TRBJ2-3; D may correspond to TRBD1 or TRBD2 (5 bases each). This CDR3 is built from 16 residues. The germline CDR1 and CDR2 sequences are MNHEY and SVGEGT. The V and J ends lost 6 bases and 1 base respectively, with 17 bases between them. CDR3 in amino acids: CASSRPLGPGTDTQYF. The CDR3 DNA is TGTGCCAGCAGCCGCCCCCTGGGACCCGGCACAGATACGCAGTATTTT.

CDR3 amino acids: CSARVVSGRTDTQYF. CDR3 sequence (DNA): TGCAGTGCTAGAGTCGTGAGCGGGAGAACAGATACGCAGTATTTT. The chain links TRBV20-1 to TRBJ2-3; 8 bases agree with TRBD2. Germline V gives CDR1 DFQATT, CDR2 SNEGSKA (reference sequence). The CDR3 sequence is 15 residues long. V was clipped by 1 base and J by 3 bases; unmatched bases: 6.

The CDR3 is CASRSRQGSTDTQYF. In DNA form, the CDR3 reads TGTGCCAGCAGATCCCGACAGGGGTCAACAGATACGCAGTATTTT. The rearrangement joins TRBV2 to TRBJ2-3; the match to TRBD1 covers 8 bases. Germline V gene sequence: CDR1 SNHLY, CDR2 FYNNEI. The CDR3 spans 15 residues. Trimming took 6 bases from V and 3 from J; bases not matched to a gene: 8.

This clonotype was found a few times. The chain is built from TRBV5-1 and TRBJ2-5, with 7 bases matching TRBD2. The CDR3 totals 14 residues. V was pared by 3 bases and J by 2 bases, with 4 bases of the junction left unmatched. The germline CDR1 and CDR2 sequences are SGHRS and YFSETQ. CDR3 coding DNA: TGCGCCAGCAGCTGGGAGGGGTTTCAAGAGACCCAGTACTTC. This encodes CASSWEGFQETQYF.

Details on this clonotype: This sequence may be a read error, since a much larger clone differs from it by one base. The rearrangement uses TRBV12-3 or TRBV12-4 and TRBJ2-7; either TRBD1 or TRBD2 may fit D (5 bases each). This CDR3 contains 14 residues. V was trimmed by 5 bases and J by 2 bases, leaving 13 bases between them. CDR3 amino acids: CASSVGTVTYEQYF. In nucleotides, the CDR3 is TGTGCCAGCAGTGTAGGGACGGTAACCTACGAGCAGTACTTC.

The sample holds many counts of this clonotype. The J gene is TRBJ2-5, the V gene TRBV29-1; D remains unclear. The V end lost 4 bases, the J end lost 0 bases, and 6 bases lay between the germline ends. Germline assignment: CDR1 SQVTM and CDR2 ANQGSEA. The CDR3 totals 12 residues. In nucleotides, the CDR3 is TGCAGCGTTGGCAAGGACCAAGAGACCCAGTACTTC. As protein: CSVGKDQETQYF. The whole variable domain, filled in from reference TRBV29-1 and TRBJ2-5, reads SAVISQKPSRDICQRGTSLTIQCQVDSQVTMMFWYRQQPGQSLTLIATANQGSEATYESGFVIDKFPISRPNLTFSTLTVSNMSPEDSSIYLCSVGKDQETQYFGPGTRLLVL.

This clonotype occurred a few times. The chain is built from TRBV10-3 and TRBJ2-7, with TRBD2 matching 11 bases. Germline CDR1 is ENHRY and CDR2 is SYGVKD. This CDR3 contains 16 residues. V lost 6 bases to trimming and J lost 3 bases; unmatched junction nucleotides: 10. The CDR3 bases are TGTGCCATCAGGAACCCGGGACTAGCGGAGGACTACGAGCAGTACTTC. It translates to CAIRNPGLAEDYEQYF.

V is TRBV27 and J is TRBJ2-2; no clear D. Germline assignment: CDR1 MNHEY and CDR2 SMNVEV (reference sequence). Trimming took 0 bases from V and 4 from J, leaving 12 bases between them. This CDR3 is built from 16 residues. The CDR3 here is CASSLSPSWGTGELFF. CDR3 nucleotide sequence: TGTGCCAGCAGTTTATCGCCTTCGTGGGGCACCGGGGAGCTGTTTTTT.

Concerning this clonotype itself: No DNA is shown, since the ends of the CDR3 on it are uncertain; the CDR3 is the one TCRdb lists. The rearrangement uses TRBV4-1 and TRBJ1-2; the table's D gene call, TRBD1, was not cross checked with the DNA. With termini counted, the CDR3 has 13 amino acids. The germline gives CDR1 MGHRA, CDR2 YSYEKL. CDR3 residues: CASSQVGGGTRTF.

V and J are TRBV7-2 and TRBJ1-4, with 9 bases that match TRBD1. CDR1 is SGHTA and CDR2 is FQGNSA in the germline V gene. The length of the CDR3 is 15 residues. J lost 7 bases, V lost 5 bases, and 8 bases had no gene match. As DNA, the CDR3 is TGTGCCAGCAGCCCCGGGGGACAGGGCCTTGAAAAACTGTTTTTT. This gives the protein CASSPGGQGLEKLFF. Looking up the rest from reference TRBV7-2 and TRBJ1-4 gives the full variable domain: GAGVSQSPSNKVTEKGKDVELRCDPISGHTALYWYRQSLGQGLEFLIYFQGNSAPDKSGLPSDRFSAERTGGSVSTLTIQRTQQEDSAVYLCASSPGGQGLEKLFFGSGTQLSVL.

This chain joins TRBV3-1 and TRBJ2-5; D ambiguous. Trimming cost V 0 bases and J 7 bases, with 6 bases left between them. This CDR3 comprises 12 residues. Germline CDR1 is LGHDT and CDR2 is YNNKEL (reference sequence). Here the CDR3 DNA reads TGTGCCAGCAGCCAAGATTGGAGGACCCAGTACTTC. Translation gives CASSQDWRTQYF.

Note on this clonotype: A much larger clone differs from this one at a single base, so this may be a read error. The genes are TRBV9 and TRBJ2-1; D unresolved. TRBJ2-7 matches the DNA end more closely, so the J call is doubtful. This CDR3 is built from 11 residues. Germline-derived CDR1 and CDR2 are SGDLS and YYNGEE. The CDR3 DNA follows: TGTGCCAGCGGCCAATACAATGAGCAGTACTTC. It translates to CASGQYNEQYF.

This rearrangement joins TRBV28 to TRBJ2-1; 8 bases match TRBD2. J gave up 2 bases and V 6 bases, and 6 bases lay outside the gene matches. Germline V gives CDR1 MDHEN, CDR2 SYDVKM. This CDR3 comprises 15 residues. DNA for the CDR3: TGTGCCAGCAGAAGACTAGCGAACCCCTACAATGAGCAGTTCTTC. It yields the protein CASRRLANPYNEQFF.

CDR3 in DNA: TGCAGTGTTCCGGGACTCCTATTTTACGAGCAGTACTTC. Translation: CSVPGLLFYEQYF. The gene calls are TRBV20-1 and TRBJ2-7; D possibly corresponds to TRBD2 (6 bases). CDR3 length equals 13 residues. V gave up 7 bases and J gave up 4 bases, with 17 bases separating them. Germline CDR1 reads DFQATT; CDR2 reads SNEGSKA (reference sequence).

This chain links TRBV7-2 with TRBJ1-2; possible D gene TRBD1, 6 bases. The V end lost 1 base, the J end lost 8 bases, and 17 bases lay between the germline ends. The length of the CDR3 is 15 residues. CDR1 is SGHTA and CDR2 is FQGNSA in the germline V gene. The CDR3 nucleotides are TGTGCCAGCAGCTTAGATACGGGGGCGACGGGGGGCTACACCTTC. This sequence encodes CASSLDTGATGGYTF.

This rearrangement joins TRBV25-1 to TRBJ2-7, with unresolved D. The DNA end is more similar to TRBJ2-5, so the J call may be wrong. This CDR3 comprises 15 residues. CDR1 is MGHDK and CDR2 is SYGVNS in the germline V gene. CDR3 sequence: CASSEAVGRGETQYF. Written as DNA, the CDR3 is TGTGCCAGCAGTGAAGCCGTTGGCAGAGGAGAGACCCAGTACTTC.

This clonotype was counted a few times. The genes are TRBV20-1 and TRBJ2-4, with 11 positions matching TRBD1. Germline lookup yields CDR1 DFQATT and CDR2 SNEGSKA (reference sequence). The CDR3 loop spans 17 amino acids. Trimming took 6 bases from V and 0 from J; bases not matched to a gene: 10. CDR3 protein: CSAHGQGAIRAKNIQYF. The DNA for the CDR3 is TGCAGTGCCCACGGACAGGGGGCGATTAGAGCCAAAAACATTCAGTACTTC.

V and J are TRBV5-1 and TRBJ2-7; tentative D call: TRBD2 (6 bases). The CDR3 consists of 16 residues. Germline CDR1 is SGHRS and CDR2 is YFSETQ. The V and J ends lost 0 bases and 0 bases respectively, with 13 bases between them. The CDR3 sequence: CASSLDLGGLSYEQYF. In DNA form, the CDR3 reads TGCGCCAGCAGCTTGGACCTCGGGGGTCTCTCCTACGAGCAGTACTTC.

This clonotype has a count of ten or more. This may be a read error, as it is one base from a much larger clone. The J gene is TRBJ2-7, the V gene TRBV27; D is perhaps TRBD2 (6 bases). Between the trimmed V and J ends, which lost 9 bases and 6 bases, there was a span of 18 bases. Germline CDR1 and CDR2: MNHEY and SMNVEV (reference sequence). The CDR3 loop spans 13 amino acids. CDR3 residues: CASQGGALGEQYF. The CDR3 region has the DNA TGTGCCAGTCAGGGCGGGGCCCTGGGCGAGCAGTACTTC.

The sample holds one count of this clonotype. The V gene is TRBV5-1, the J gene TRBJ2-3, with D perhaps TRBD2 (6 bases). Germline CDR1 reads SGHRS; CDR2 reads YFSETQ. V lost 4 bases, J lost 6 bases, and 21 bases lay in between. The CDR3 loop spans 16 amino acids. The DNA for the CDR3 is TGCGCCAGCAGCGGGGGACTTGCACGATCACGGGATACGCAGTATTTT. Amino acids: CASSGGLARSRDTQYF.

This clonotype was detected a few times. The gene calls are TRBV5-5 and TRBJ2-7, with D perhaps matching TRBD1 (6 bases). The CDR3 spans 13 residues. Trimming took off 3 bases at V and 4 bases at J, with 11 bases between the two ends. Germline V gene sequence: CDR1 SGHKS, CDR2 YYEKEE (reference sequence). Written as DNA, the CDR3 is TGTGCCAGCAGCTCACCCCAGGGGTACGAGCAGTACTTC. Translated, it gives CASSSPQGYEQYF.

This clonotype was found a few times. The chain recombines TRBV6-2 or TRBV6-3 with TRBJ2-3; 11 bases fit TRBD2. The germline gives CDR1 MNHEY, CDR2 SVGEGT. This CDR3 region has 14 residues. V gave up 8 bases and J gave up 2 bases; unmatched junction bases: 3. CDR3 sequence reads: CASLTSGATDTQYF. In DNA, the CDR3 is TGTGCCAGCCTGACTAGCGGGGCCACAGATACGCAGTATTTT.

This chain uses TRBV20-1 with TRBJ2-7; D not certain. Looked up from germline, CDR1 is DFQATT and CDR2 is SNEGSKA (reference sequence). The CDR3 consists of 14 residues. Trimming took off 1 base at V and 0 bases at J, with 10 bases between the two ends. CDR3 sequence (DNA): TGCAGTGCTAGAGCCGGAGCAGACTCCTACGAGCAGTACTTC. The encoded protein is CSARAGADSYEQYF.

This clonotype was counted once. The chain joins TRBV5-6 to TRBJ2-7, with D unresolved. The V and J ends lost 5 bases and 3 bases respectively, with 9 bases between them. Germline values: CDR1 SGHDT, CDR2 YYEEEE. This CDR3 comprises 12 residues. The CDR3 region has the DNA TGTGCCAGCAGTTCCGACCTCTACGAGCAGTACTTC. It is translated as CASSSDLYEQYF.

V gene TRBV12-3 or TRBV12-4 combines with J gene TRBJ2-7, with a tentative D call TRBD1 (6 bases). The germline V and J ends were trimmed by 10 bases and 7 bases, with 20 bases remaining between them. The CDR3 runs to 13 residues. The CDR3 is CATQGPSYNEQYF. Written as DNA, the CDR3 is TGTGCCACCCAGGGGCCCTCCTACAATGAGCAGTACTTC.

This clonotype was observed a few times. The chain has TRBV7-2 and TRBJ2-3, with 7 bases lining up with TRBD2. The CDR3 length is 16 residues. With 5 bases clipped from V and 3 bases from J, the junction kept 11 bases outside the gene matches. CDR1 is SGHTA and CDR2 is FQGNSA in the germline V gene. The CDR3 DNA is TGTGCCAGCAGCCCGCAGGGTGTACTAGCGACAGATACGCAGTATTTT. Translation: CASSPQGVLATDTQYF.